This T cell receptor beta chain was identified during a study of human T cells and chemical hapten exposure. Study-wide context: Throughout a study of approximately 25 weeks, patients underwent weekly scalp administration of diphenylcyclopropenone doses. Patches that contained 0.01% DPC were applied to the upper back and read at 6 days. Predominantly women, the patients had alopecia areata, totalis or universalis.

Time point denoted: pre-sensitization, week 0. Treatment noted: therapeutic diphenylcyclopropenone sensitization with weekly scalp DPC. CDR3 length: 14 amino acids. V lost 5 bases, J lost 2 bases, and 12 bases lay in between. Germline CDR1 is SGHVS and CDR2 is FNYEAQ. This clonotype was counted at least ten times. Unique molecular identifiers were attached to individual cDNA molecules within the library. A single record per CDR3 protein comes from TCRdb applying MiXCR to the RACE reads. This table holds 300,000 to 450,000 distinct CDR3 sequences, approximately 5.8% found once. The chain carries TRBV7-6 and TRBJ1-1; D gene unclear. The receptor comes from a woman between 18 and 29 years old with alopecia areata. Some clones in this sample may be carry-over from other donors' samples. The sequences come from whole blood, collected in connection with sensitization to the hapten diphenylcyclopropenone (DPC). CDR3 DNA sequence: TGTGCCAGCAGCCGAATAACAGCTAACACTGAAGCTTTCTTT. Encoded protein: CASSRITANTEAFF. Looking up the rest from reference TRBV7-6 and TRBJ1-1 gives the full variable domain: GAGVSQSPRYKVTKRGQDVALRCDPISGHVSLYWYRQALGQGPEFLTYFNYEAQQDKSGLPNDRFSAERPEGSISTLTIQRTEQRDSAMYRCASSRITANTEAFFGQGTRLTVV.